This T cell receptor (beta chain) was sequenced in a study of cytomegalovirus exposure and HLA in healthy donors. Regarding the study as a whole: About 87% or about 30% of the time was how often most TCR beta V segments were productive, according to an earlier analysis.

The length of the CDR3 is 15 residues. Per the germline V gene, CDR1 is SGHRS and CDR2 is YFSETQ. J was trimmed by 4 bases and V by 3 bases; bases with no gene match: 5. Note on this clone: Its antigen is still unknown.

This PCR relied on a set of 60 Vbeta primers and 13 Jbeta primers. The table came from immunoSEQ multiplex PCR; TCRdb's copy has only in-frame clones and leaves some out. The sample lists roughly 130,000 clones; approximately 91% were seen once. V and J are TRBV5-1 and TRBJ2-7; 12 positions match TRBD1. Sequencing was performed on PBMCs. This TCR was recovered from a woman aged 40 to 50 in good health and CMV-seronegative. CDR3 region: CASSSPGQGAYEQYF. The CDR3 DNA is TGCGCCAGCAGCTCGCCGGGACAGGGGGCTTACGAGCAGTACTTC. Filled out from reference TRBV5-1 and TRBJ2-7, the complete variable domain reads KAGVTQTPRYLIKTRGQQVTLSCSPISGHRSVSWYQQTPGQGLQFLFEYFSETQRNKGNFPGRFSGRQFSNSRSEMNVSTLELGDSALYLCASSSPGQGAYEQYFGPGTRLTVT.